This T cell receptor (beta chain) was observed in a study of blood T cell repertoires in COVID-19. Study at large: Specimens from acute and convalescent COVID-19 originated in the United States, Italy and Spain. Sample material is recorded as cDNA or gDNA derived from T cells, B-cell-depleted T cells, or PBMCs.

This clone occurred a few times. Profiling relied on immunoSEQ multiplex PCR, and the TCRdb table lists in-frame clones only, not all of them. The sample lists more than 200,000 clones, around 90% occurring once. In assigning cohorts, the study relied on participant-reported clinical history. The sequenced sample was PBMCs or T cells enriched from blood (not recorded which). The receptor's source is a woman aged 25 to 39 with acute COVID-19.

The CDR3 here is CSVDTGGGEQYF. DNA of the CDR3: TGCAGCGTTGATACAGGGGGCGGTGAGCAGTACTTC. The V and J genes are TRBV29-1 and TRBJ2-7, with 9 nucleotides matching TRBD1. The V gene's germline CDR1 is SQVTM and CDR2 ANQGSEA. The CDR3 runs 12 residues. V shed 3 bases, J shed 7 bases, and the junction held 4 bases outside the gene matches.